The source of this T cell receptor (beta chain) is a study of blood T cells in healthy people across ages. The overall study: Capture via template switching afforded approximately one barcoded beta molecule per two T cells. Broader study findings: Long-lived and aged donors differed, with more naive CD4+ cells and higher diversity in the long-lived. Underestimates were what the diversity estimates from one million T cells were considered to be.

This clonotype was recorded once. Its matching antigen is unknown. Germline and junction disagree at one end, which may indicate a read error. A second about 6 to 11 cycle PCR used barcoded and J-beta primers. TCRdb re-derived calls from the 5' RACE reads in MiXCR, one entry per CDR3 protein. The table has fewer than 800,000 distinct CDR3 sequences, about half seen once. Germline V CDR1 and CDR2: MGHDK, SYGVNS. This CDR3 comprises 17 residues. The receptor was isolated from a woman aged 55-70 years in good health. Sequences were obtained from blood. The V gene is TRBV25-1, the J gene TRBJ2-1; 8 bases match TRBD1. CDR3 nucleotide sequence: TGTGCCTGCAGTGATAAACATCACAGGGGGGATTACAATGAGCAGTTCTTC. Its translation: CACSDKHHRGDYNEQFF.